The sequence of this T cell receptor beta chain was determined in a study of shared clonotypes between healthy human individuals. Findings of the study overall: Relative to their counterparts shared across all four donors, non-shared clonotypes exhibited diminished generation probabilities.

This table comes from immunoSEQ multiplex PCR, and its TCRdb copy is limited to in-frame clones, with some not included. This sample carries some 200,000 clones, over 85% of them seen once, and the ten largest clones take 0.067%. Trimming removed 0 bases at V and 4 bases at J, with 12 bases between. The V gene's germline CDR1 is GTSNPN and CDR2 SVGIG (reference sequence). The CDR3 spans 14 residues. Comment on this clone: What it binds is not known.

The origin of this receptor is a woman aged 30 to 39 in good health. Sequenced: naive CD4+ T cells sorted from blood. Subset here: CD45RA+ positively selected. The chain employs TRBV30 and TRBJ1-1; D is possibly TRBD1 (5 bases). The DNA for the CDR3 is TGTGCCTGGAGTGTACTGGGGCCGGGCACTGAAGCTTTCTTT. Protein sequence: CAWSVLGPGTEAFF. The whole variable domain, remainder taken from reference TRBV30 and TRBJ1-1, is SQTIHQWPATLVQPVGSPLSLECTVEGTSNPNLYWYRQAAGRGLQLLFYSVGIGQISSEVPQNLSASRPQDRQFILSSKKLLLSDSGFYLCAWSVLGPGTEAFFGQGTRLTVV.